Below are 9 T cell receptor beta chains sequenced from a single sample in a study of cytomegalovirus exposure and HLA in healthy donors. In the PCR, 60 Vbeta and 13 Jbeta primers were used. Sequenced by immunoSEQ multiplex PCR; TCRdb stores in-frame clones only, minus some. This sample has under 150,000 clones, with around 83% found just once. The specimen was PBMCs. The receptors were gathered from a man in his forties or fifties in good health and CMV-seronegative.

The V call is TRBV28, the J call TRBJ2-5, with a possible D match to TRBD1 (6 bases). Trimming left V 10 bases short and J 0 bases short, with 24 bases between. In germline, CDR1 is MDHEN, CDR2 SYDVKM. The CDR3 spans 17 residues. CDR3 sequence: CANHWARTVFYQETQYF. The CDR3 region has the DNA TGTGCCAATCATTGGGCGAGGACAGTGTTTTACCAAGAGACCCAGTACTTC.

The chain employs TRBV29-1 and TRBJ2-1; 8 bases are a match to TRBD2. Germline V gene lookup returns CDR1 SQVTM and CDR2 ANQGSEA. J was trimmed by 7 bases and V by 7 bases; bases with no gene match: 12. This CDR3 comprises 14 residues. The CDR3 here is CSAGRGGLGNEQFF. As DNA, the CDR3 is TGCAGCGCCGGCCGGGGGGGTTTAGGGAATGAGCAGTTCTTC.

J is TRBJ1-2 and V is TRBV18; a weak D match, TRBD1 (5 bases). CDR1 is KGHSH and CDR2 is LQKENI in the germline V gene. This CDR3 is 15 amino acids long. Between the trimmed V and J ends, which lost 0 bases and 3 bases, there was a span of 11 bases. The CDR3 spells CASSPPGQGDYGYTF. As DNA, the CDR3 is TGTGCCAGCTCACCACCGGGCCAGGGTGACTATGGCTACACCTTC.

This clone was detected only a few times. Within the sample, other DNA sequences also encode this same CDR3. The chain is built from TRBV9 and TRBJ2-7; a possible D gene is TRBD2 (7 bases). This CDR3 contains 13 residues. Germline V gene data show CDR1 as SGDLS and CDR2 as YYNGEE. Trimming stripped 0 bases from V and 5 bases from J, with 9 bases between. The CDR3 DNA reads TGTGCCAGCAGCGTAGGGGGGGGCCACGAGCAGTACTTC. It encodes CASSVGGGHEQYF.

This chain joins TRBV15 and TRBJ1-1; D perhaps matches TRBD1 (5 bases). CDR3 size: 16 residues. Trimming removed 5 bases from V and 0 bases from J, with 16 bases in between. Germline values: CDR1 LNHNV, CDR2 YYDKDF (reference sequence). CDR3 DNA sequence: TGTGCCACCAGCCTTGGAAGGGGATACATGAACACTGAAGCTTTCTTT. Protein: CATSLGRGYMNTEAFF.

About this clone: Compared with germline, one end of the junction differs, possibly owing to a read error. The chain combines TRBV7-7 with TRBJ2-5; D is unresolved. CDR3 length: 12 amino acids. Germline values: CDR1 SSHAT, CDR2 FNYEAQ (reference sequence). The CDR3 protein is CASSPPSGTQYF. CDR3 nucleotide sequence: TGTGCTAGCAGCCCCCCCTCCGGTACCCAGTACTTC. Full variable domain (rest looked up from reference TRBV7-7 and TRBJ2-5): GAGVSQSPRYKVTKRGQDVTLRCDPISSHATLYWYQQALGQGPEFLTYFNYEAQPDKSGLPSDRFSAERPEGSISTLTIQRTEQRDSAMYRCASSPPSGTQYFGPGTRLLVL.

The V call is TRBV2, the J call TRBJ2-6; TRBD2 is a possible D gene (6 bases). This CDR3 contains 18 residues. CDR1 is SNHLY and CDR2 is FYNNEI in the germline V gene. V lost 0 bases and J lost 5, with 17 bases in between. CDR3 DNA sequence: TGTGCCAGCAGTGAAGCTTCCTTCGGGAGTAGTAGGGCCAACGTCCTGACTTTC. Residues: CASSEASFGSSRANVLTF. Filled out from reference TRBV2 and TRBJ2-6, the complete variable domain reads EPEVTQTPSHQVTQMGQEVILRCVPISNHLYFYWYRQILGQKVEFLVSFYNNEISEKSEIFDDQFSVERPDGSNFTLKIRSTKLEDSAMYFCASSEASFGSSRANVLTFGAGSRLTVL.

This clone was picked up a small number of times. V gene TRBV6-1 combines with J gene TRBJ2-3, with 7 bases lining up with TRBD2. CDR1 and CDR2 from the germline V gene are MNHNS and SASEGT. There are 16 residues in the CDR3. V lost 2 bases to trimming and J lost 1 base; unmatched junction nucleotides: 6. This CDR3 reads CASSEQAGRGTDTQYF. Written as DNA, the CDR3 is TGTGCCAGCAGTGAACAGGCAGGGAGGGGCACAGATACGCAGTATTTT.

This chain uses TRBV7-9 with TRBJ2-4, with 12 bases identical to TRBD2. The V segment lost 5 bases and the J segment 4 bases; nucleotides outside the gene matches: 9. Germline values: CDR1 SEHNR, CDR2 FQNEAQ (reference sequence). The CDR3 covers 17 residues. CDR3 DNA: TGTGCCAGCAGCCCGACGGGGACTAGCGGGCGAAAAAACATTCAGTACTTC. Encoded protein: CASSPTGTSGRKNIQYF.